The TCR beta chain under discussion was sequenced for a study of OX40 agonist ivuxolimab in advanced cancers. Study context: Prior therapy, whether anti-PD-1, anti-PD-L1 or anti-CTLA-4, was allowed, and under 50% had some.

In germline, CDR1 is MNHNY, CDR2 SVGAGI (reference sequence). The CDR3 length is 14 residues. Trimming took 4 bases from V and 4 from J, leaving 11 bases between them. Here immunoSEQ multiplex PCR was the method, and the copy in TCRdb shows in-frame clones only, minus some. The sample carries tens of thousands of clones, about 93% recorded once. Study results and limitations: With doses of 0.1 to 3.0 mg/kg, CD4+ and CD8+ blood T cells had undergone clonal expansion by week 6.

Of note for this clone: No antigen is known for it.

This specimen was CD4+ or CD8+ T cells sorted from blood, taken in a trial of the OX40 agonist ivuxolimab. The chain carries TRBV6-6 and TRBJ2-1; D unresolved. This TCR derives from an adult with an advanced solid tumor such as melanoma, head and neck, liver or kidney cancer. The CDR3 sequence is CASSSSLGYNEQFF. CDR3 nucleotide sequence: TGTGCCAGCAGTTCTAGTCTAGGTTACAATGAGCAGTTCTTC.